The 26 T cell receptor beta chains in this list originate from one sample, sequenced in a study of shared clonotypes between healthy human individuals. Clones were read by immunoSEQ multiplex PCR, and TCRdb kept only the in-frame ones, dropping some. The data hold about 1.1 million clones, with approximately 80% observed a single time. Input material: memory CD4+ T cells from PBMCs. Subset meaning: CD45RA-negative fraction. The receptors here all came from a man younger than 35 in good health. Some clones in this sample may be carry-over from other donors' samples.

Many counts were recorded for this clone. The chain employs TRBV27 and TRBJ2-7, with TRBD2 as a possible D gene (6 bases). Trimming removed 3 bases from V and 3 bases from J, with 21 bases in between. Germline CDR1 and CDR2: MNHEY and SMNVEV (reference sequence). This CDR3 has 17 amino acids. The CDR3: CASSFNLGSLAIYEQYF. The CDR3 DNA follows: TGTGCCAGCAGTTTCAATCTCGGATCCCTAGCGATCTACGAGCAGTACTTC.

Of note for this clone: The sample contains more than one DNA sequence encoding this CDR3. The chain couples TRBV19 to TRBJ1-2; D not resolved. The CDR3 runs to 12 residues. Germline loops: CDR1 LNHDA, CDR2 SQIVND (reference sequence). Deletions cut 6 bases from V and 4 bases from J, with 9 bases between. CDR3 nucleotide sequence: TGTGCCAGTAGCTTGAGGAGCTATGGCTACACCTTC. Translation: CASSLRSYGYTF.

The rearrangement uses TRBV6-1 and TRBJ2-7; possible D gene TRBD2, 6 bases. Germline V CDR1 and CDR2: MNHNS, SASEGT. V was cut by 7 bases and J by 5 bases, with 18 bases left in between. The length of the CDR3 is 14 residues. Written as DNA, the CDR3 is TGTGCCAGCAACAGCCCGCGGGGTACCAACGAGCAGTACTTC. Translated, it gives CASNSPRGTNEQYF.

V and J are TRBV21-1 and TRBJ1-4; the DNA was not compared with TRBD1, the D call given in the table. TRBV21-1 is described as a pseudogene. This CDR3 region has 15 residues. For the CDR3, the DNA is TGTGCCAGCACCGACAGGACAGCCGCTAATGAAAAACTGTTTTTT. Translation gives CASTDRTAANEKLFF.

The rearrangement links TRBV4-2 to TRBJ2-3, with D maybe TRBD2 (5 bases). Looked up from germline, CDR1 is LGHNA and CDR2 is YNFKEQ. The CDR3 covers 17 residues. The V end was cut by 1 base, the J end by 2 bases, with 16 bases between. CDR3 protein: CASSQADAGGLTDTQYF. The CDR3 nucleotides read TGTGCCAGCAGCCAAGCCGACGCGGGCGGGCTCACAGATACGCAGTATTTT.

The rearrangement uses TRBV28 and TRBJ1-4; TRBD1 might be the D (5 bases). Germline CDR1 is MDHEN and CDR2 is SYDVKM. The CDR3 is made up of 15 amino acids. Trimming pared 4 bases from V and 8 bases from J, leaving 17 bases between. The CDR3 region is CASSWDRAREEKLFF. The DNA of the CDR3 is TGTGCCAGCAGTTGGGACCGCGCCAGGGAAGAAAAACTGTTTTTT.

This chain links TRBV27 with TRBJ1-2; unclear D gene. The V gene's germline CDR1 is MNHEY and CDR2 SMNVEV (reference sequence). V was cut by 8 bases and J by 8 bases, with 12 bases left in between. The CDR3 sequence is 11 residues long. CDR3 nucleotide sequence: TGTGCCAGCCCTTCAAAGGTGGGCTACACCTTC. This codes for CASPSKVGYTF.

This rearrangement joins TRBV2 to TRBJ2-5; D is unresolved. V shed 3 bases and J shed 3 bases, with 8 bases lying between them. The CDR3 sequence is 13 residues long. CDR1 SNHLY and CDR2 FYNNEI come from the germline V gene. The CDR3 reads CASSEMAKETQYF. As DNA, the CDR3 is TGTGCCAGCAGTGAGATGGCGAAAGAGACCCAGTACTTC.

The V call is TRBV5-1, the J call TRBJ2-2; maybe TRBD1 (5 bases). The CDR3 sequence is 14 residues long. Germline lookup yields CDR1 SGHRS and CDR2 YFSETQ. With 0 bases removed from V and 6 bases from J, the gap between germline ends came to 9 bases. The CDR3 reads CASSLGQLAGELFF. CDR3 sequence (DNA): TGCGCCAGCAGCTTGGGACAGCTCGCCGGGGAGCTGTTTTTT.

The gene calls are TRBV12-5 and TRBJ2-2, with D perhaps matching TRBD2 (6 bases). V gave up 6 bases and J gave up 2 bases, with 10 bases separating them. This CDR3 contains 14 residues. From germline, CDR1 is LGHNT and CDR2 FRNRAP. The CDR3 region is CASGMGLNTGELFF. CDR3 sequence (DNA): TGTGCTAGTGGCATGGGACTTAACACCGGGGAGCTGTTTTTT.

The sample holds a few counts of this clone. The V and J genes are TRBV27 and TRBJ1-4; D is perhaps TRBD1 (6 bases). CDR1 MNHEY and CDR2 SMNVEV come from the germline V gene (reference sequence). V dropped 5 bases and J dropped 10 bases, with 17 bases sitting between them. This CDR3 comprises 14 residues. The CDR3 DNA follows: TGTGCCAGCAGTCCCGGGGGGGCGCCGGGAAAACTGTTTTTT. Protein sequence: CASSPGGAPGKLFF.

This chain connects TRBV19 to TRBJ2-2; 7 bases are shared with TRBD2. The J segment lost 8 bases and the V segment lost 9 bases, leaving 9 bases of the junction unmatched. The CDR3 runs to 13 residues. Germline loops: CDR1 LNHDA, CDR2 SQIVND (reference sequence). CDR3 sequence (DNA): TGTGCCAGCGGGTGGGCGGGAGAAGGGGAGCTGTTTTTT. Translation: CASGWAGEGELFF.

V and J are TRBV1 and TRBJ2-7. TRBV1 is designated a pseudogene. The CDR3 is 12 amino acids. CDR3 nucleotide sequence: TGCACCAGCAGCCTGGGATACTACGAGCAGTACTTC. Its translation is CTSSLGYYEQYF.

This clone was recorded at least ten times. This same CDR3 is encoded by further DNA sequences in the sample. The DNA for the CDR3 is TGTGCCAGCAGCCCAGGACAGGGGAGAGGCAATGAGCAGTTCTTC. This translates into CASSPGQGRGNEQFF. This chain uses TRBV13 with TRBJ2-1; 9 bases map to TRBD1. Germline V gene lookup returns CDR1 PRHDT and CDR2 FYEKMQ (reference sequence). Germline trimming cut 5 bases from V and 6 bases from J; bases unmatched to any gene: 8. The CDR3 loop spans 15 amino acids.

In nucleotides, the CDR3 is TGTGCCAGCAGCCCCAGGGGGCGGACGAACACCGGGGAGCTGTTTTTT. This codes for CASSPRGRTNTGELFF. The gene calls are TRBV9 and TRBJ2-2, with 8 bases identical to TRBD1. The CDR3 has 16 amino acids. V lost 4 bases to trimming and J lost 0 bases; unmatched junction nucleotides: 5. Germline CDR1 is SGDLS and CDR2 is YYNGEE.

V usage is TRBV30 and J usage is TRBJ2-5; D is perhaps TRBD2 (6 bases). This CDR3 is built from 14 residues. V was cut by 4 bases and J by 4 bases, with 16 bases left in between. The germline gives CDR1 GTSNPN, CDR2 SVGIG (reference sequence). As DNA, the CDR3 is TGTGCCTGGAATAGGGGAGGATGGGGAGAGACCCAGTACTTC. Translating gives CAWNRGGWGETQYF.

The gene calls are TRBV6-5 and TRBJ1-1, with D perhaps matching TRBD1 (5 bases). Per the germline V gene, CDR1 is MNHEY and CDR2 is SVGAGI. Trimming took off 7 bases at V and 3 bases at J, with 15 bases between the two ends. The CDR3 sequence is 14 residues long. CDR3 in DNA: TGTGCCAGCACCCGGGACCTCTGGGACACTGAAGCTTTCTTT. Amino acids: CASTRDLWDTEAFF.

The sample holds a few counts of this clone. This chain uses TRBV2 with TRBJ1-1, with 9 bases matching TRBD1. Trimming took 8 bases from V and 0 from J; bases not matched to a gene: 7. CDR1 is SNHLY, CDR2 FYNNEI, per germline. The CDR3 is 15 residues long. For the CDR3, the DNA is TGTGCCAGCTCGGGACAGGGCCATATGAACACTGAAGCTTTCTTT. Protein: CASSGQGHMNTEAFF. The full variable domain, in which reference TRBV2 and TRBJ1-1 provide the parts outside the CDR3, is EPEVTQTPSHQVTQMGQEVILRCVPISNHLYFYWYRQILGQKVEFLVSFYNNEISEKSEIFDDQFSVERPDGSNFTLKIRSTKLEDSAMYFCASSGQGHMNTEAFFGQGTRLTVV.

The chain employs TRBV11-2 and TRBJ2-3, with 7 bases aligning to TRBD2. The CDR3 runs 16 residues. Per germline, CDR1 SGHAT and CDR2 FQNNGV. V lost 1 base, J lost 2 bases, and 6 bases stayed unmatched. The CDR3 DNA is TGTGCCAGCAGCTTAGGGCTAGCGGAGTCCACAGATACGCAGTATTTT. Protein sequence: CASSLGLAESTDTQYF.

As to this clone: Different DNA sequences within this sample yield the same CDR3. The CDR3 nucleotides are TGCAGCGTTGAAGATGGCACCTACGAGCAGTACTTC. Protein product: CSVEDGTYEQYF. V gene TRBV29-1 combines with J gene TRBJ2-7, with no clear D. With 0 bases removed from V and 2 bases from J, the gap between germline ends came to 5 bases. The V gene's germline CDR1 is SQVTM and CDR2 ANQGSEA. This CDR3 comprises 12 residues.

V is TRBV5-1 and J is TRBJ2-5; 7 bases are shared with TRBD1. From germline, CDR1 is SGHRS and CDR2 YFSETQ. The trim removed 1 base at V and 2 bases at J, leaving 8 bases unmatched. The CDR3 totals 16 residues. The CDR3 DNA reads TGCGCCAGCAGCTTGCCCCAGCGCAGGGGGCAAGAGACCCAGTACTTC. This sequence encodes CASSLPQRRGQETQYF. The variable domain in full, completed from reference TRBV5-1 and TRBJ2-5, reads KAGVTQTPRYLIKTRGQQVTLSCSPISGHRSVSWYQQTPGQGLQFLFEYFSETQRNKGNFPGRFSGRQFSNSRSEMNVSTLELGDSALYLCASSLPQRRGQETQYFGPGTRLLVL.

The V gene is TRBV5-6, the J gene TRBJ1-4; no definite D call. V lost 1 base, J lost 8 bases, and 15 bases lay in between. The CDR3 covers 15 residues. The germline V gene has CDR1 SGHDT and CDR2 YYEEEE. This chain's CDR3 is CASSLSGDDREKLFF. The CDR3 DNA reads TGTGCCAGCAGCTTGTCGGGCGACGATCGGGAAAAACTGTTTTTT.

Worth noting for this clone: A far larger clone is off by one base, so a read error is likely. The CDR3 does not close with the conserved phenylalanine or tryptophan, likely indicating a read error. The CDR3 sequence: CASSPRDRNYGYTI. The CDR3 coding sequence is TGCGCCAGCAGCCCGCGGGACAGAAACTATGGCTACACCATC. The chain is built from TRBV5-1 and TRBJ1-2; 7 bases agree with TRBD1. The CDR3 length is 14 residues. With 4 bases clipped from V and 2 bases from J, the junction kept 5 bases outside the gene matches. From germline, CDR1 is SGHRS and CDR2 YFSETQ.

The chain carries TRBV7-2 and TRBJ2-7; weak D call: TRBD2 (5 bases). CDR3 length: 15 residues. The germline gives CDR1 SGHTA, CDR2 FQGNSA. Trimming removed 4 bases at V and 2 bases at J, with 15 bases between. CDR3 protein: CASSSPRGSTYEQYF. Here the CDR3 DNA reads TGTGCCAGCAGCTCACCACGGGGAAGTACCTACGAGCAGTACTTC.

To note about this clone: The sample carries other DNA sequences with the same CDR3. The chain recombines TRBV6-6 with TRBJ1-1, with D perhaps TRBD1 (5 bases). Trimming stripped 6 bases from V and 7 bases from J, with 12 bases between. The CDR3 spans 12 residues. The germline CDR1 and CDR2 sequences are MNHNY and SVGAGI (reference sequence). CDR3 coding DNA: TGTGCCAGCAGCCCGGGGCCGAGTGAAGCTTTCTTT. Its protein product is CASSPGPSEAFF.

This clone was seen repeatedly, ten times or more. The chain links TRBV6-5 to TRBJ2-6; no definite D call. V was clipped by 2 bases and J by 1 base, with 6 bases between them. Germline V gene sequence: CDR1 MNHEY, CDR2 SVGAGI. The CDR3 length is 15 residues. The CDR3 coding sequence is TGTGCCAGCAGTTACCCCGCTTCTGGGGCCAACGTCCTGACTTTC. As protein: CASSYPASGANVLTF.